Below, 28 T cell receptor beta chains from the same sample are listed, as sequenced in a study of cytomegalovirus exposure and HLA in healthy donors. Both 60 Vbeta primers and 13 Jbeta primers went into the PCR. Profiled with immunoSEQ multiplex PCR; TCRdb holds only in-frame clones, not every one. The table records some 130,000 clones, 70% to 80% of them present only once. The source material was PBMCs. These receptors originate from a young man in good health and CMV-seronegative.

This chain links TRBV10-3 with TRBJ2-1, with 8 nucleotides matching TRBD2. Trimming removed 5 bases from V and 0 bases from J; junction bases left unmatched: 3. This CDR3 is 15 amino acids long. Germline CDR1 and CDR2: ENHRY and SYGVKD. The CDR3 region is CAISPSGSSYNEQFF. The CDR3 nucleotides are TGTGCCATCAGTCCAAGCGGGAGCTCCTACAATGAGCAGTTCTTC.

This chain uses TRBV10-3 with TRBJ2-7; 10 bases are a match to TRBD1. CDR1 is ENHRY and CDR2 is SYGVKD in the germline V gene. The CDR3 length is 14 residues. V trimming: 8 bases; J trimming: 7 bases; junction bases outside the gene matches: 11. The CDR3 coding sequence is TGTGCCATCTCAAGGACAGGGGGGTTAGGAGAGCAGTACTTC. This translates into CAISRTGGLGEQYF.

The V and J genes are TRBV25-1 and TRBJ1-2; possible D gene TRBD1, 5 bases. CDR3 length: 16 amino acids. Per the germline V gene, CDR1 is MGHDK and CDR2 is SYGVNS. Trimming stripped 3 bases from V and 6 bases from J, with 20 bases between. CDR3 protein: CASSEPLVQGRDGYTF. The CDR3 DNA reads TGTGCCAGCAGTGAGCCCCTAGTGCAGGGTCGTGATGGCTACACCTTC.

V is TRBV18 and J is TRBJ1-1, with unresolved D. CDR1 is KGHSH, CDR2 LQKENI, per germline. There are 13 residues in the CDR3. Trimming cost V 6 bases and J 5 bases, with 13 bases left between them. The CDR3 nucleotides read TGTGCCAGCTCCCTCGGGAGGCAGACTGAAGCTTTCTTT. It is translated as CASSLGRQTEAFF.

The rearrangement joins TRBV5-1 to TRBJ2-3, with D perhaps matching TRBD2 (6 bases). V lost 4 bases, J lost 2 bases, and 14 bases lay in between. Per the germline V gene, CDR1 is SGHRS and CDR2 is YFSETQ. This CDR3 is 15 amino acids long. Here the CDR3 reads CASSPGLENTDTQYF. DNA for the CDR3: TGCGCCAGCAGCCCGGGACTCGAGAACACAGATACGCAGTATTTT.

This sequence joins TRBV11-2 and TRBJ2-1; tentatively, D is TRBD1 (6 bases). Per germline, CDR1 SGHAT and CDR2 FQNNGV. CDR3 size: 14 residues. The ends were cut back, 2 bases at V and 9 bases at J, with 14 bases in the middle. As DNA, the CDR3 is TGTGCCAGCAGCTTACTAGTGGGGGCGGGTGAGCAGTTCTTC. This codes for CASSLLVGAGEQFF.

The chain uses TRBV6-1 and TRBJ2-1; possible D gene TRBD2, 5 bases. Per the germline V gene, CDR1 is MNHNS and CDR2 is SASEGT. This CDR3 contains 14 residues. V lost 9 bases and J 4 bases, leaving 16 bases between the germline ends. CDR3 sequence: CASTPDFGYNEQFF. CDR3 DNA: TGTGCCAGTACCCCGGACTTTGGGTACAATGAGCAGTTCTTC.

This chain joins TRBV5-1 and TRBJ1-1, with D hard to call. V lost 0 bases and J lost 11, with 17 bases in between. The germline V gene has CDR1 SGHRS and CDR2 YFSETQ. The length of the CDR3 is 14 residues. CDR3: CASSLDFPGQRAFF. For the CDR3, the DNA is TGCGCCAGCAGCTTGGACTTTCCAGGTCAAAGGGCTTTCTTT.

The V gene is TRBV6-1, the J gene TRBJ1-2; TRBD1 agrees at 7 bases. CDR3 length: 13 residues. The ends lost 6 bases at V and 4 bases at J; junction bases unmatched: 5. Germline V gene lookup returns CDR1 MNHNS and CDR2 SASEGT. DNA of the CDR3: TGTGCCAGCAGCGAGGGGGCCATCTATGGCTACACCTTC. This translates into CASSEGAIYGYTF.

The CDR3 bases are TGTGCCAGCAGCTCTCTAGCGGCACCCTTTTACAATGAGCAGTTCTTC. Its protein product is CASSSLAAPFYNEQFF. The chain joins TRBV7-2 to TRBJ2-1; TRBD2 agrees at 7 bases. Germline V CDR1 and CDR2: SGHTA, FQGNSA. The CDR3 totals 16 residues. J lost 4 bases, V lost 4 bases, and 10 bases had no gene match.

The chain is built from TRBV7-9 and TRBJ2-5, with 14 bases fitting TRBD2. Germline V CDR1 and CDR2: SEHNR, FQNEAQ (reference sequence). The CDR3 totals 17 residues. Trimming cost V 1 base and J 5 bases; bases outside gene matches: 6. The CDR3 coding sequence is TGTGCCAGCAGCTTAGGACTAGCGGGAGGGCTCGAGGAGACCCAGTACTTC. Protein sequence: CASSLGLAGGLEETQYF.

This chain links TRBV19 with TRBJ1-5, with 8 nucleotides matching TRBD1. The V gene's germline CDR1 is LNHDA and CDR2 SQIVND (reference sequence). J was trimmed by 2 bases and V by 3 bases; bases with no gene match: 9. This CDR3 comprises 17 residues. CDR3 coding DNA: TGTGCCAGTAGTATTGGTACCAGGGGGCGAGGCAATCAGCCCCAGCATTTT. It specifies CASSIGTRGRGNQPQHF. Together with reference TRBV19 and TRBJ1-5, the CDR3 gives the full variable domain: DGGITQSPKYLFRKEGQNVTLSCEQNLNHDAMYWYRQDPGQGLRLIYYSQIVNDFQKGDIAEGYSVSREKKESFPLTVTSAQKNPTAFYLCASSIGTRGRGNQPQHFGDGTRLSIL.

The chain recombines TRBV10-3 with TRBJ2-1; 11 bases agree with TRBD2. The germline gives CDR1 ENHRY, CDR2 SYGVKD. V was pared by 6 bases and J by 0 bases, with 4 bases of the junction left unmatched. This CDR3 has 16 residues. DNA for the CDR3: TGTGCCATCAGCCTTGGGACTAGCGGCTCCTACAATGAGCAGTTCTTC. Translation gives CAISLGTSGSYNEQFF.

The chain employs TRBV10-2 and TRBJ1-1; the D gene is possibly TRBD1 (6 bases). This CDR3 is built from 13 residues. Germline-derived CDR1 and CDR2 are WSHSY and SAAADI. V was pared by 3 bases and J by 10 bases, with 15 bases between. The CDR3 loop is CASSDAGVKGAFF. CDR3 coding DNA: TGCGCCAGCAGTGATGCAGGGGTGAAGGGAGCTTTCTTT.

J is TRBJ2-3 and V is TRBV7-9; unclear D gene. This CDR3 is built from 15 residues. The V and J ends lost 1 base and 2 bases respectively, with 10 bases between them. From germline, CDR1 is SEHNR and CDR2 FQNEAQ (reference sequence). CDR3 loop: CASSLVSGLTDTQYF. DNA for the CDR3: TGTGCCAGCAGCTTAGTTTCAGGTCTCACAGATACGCAGTATTTT.

The gene calls are TRBV6-6 and TRBJ2-7; 8 positions match TRBD2. Germline V gene sequence: CDR1 MNHNY, CDR2 SVGAGI (reference sequence). The CDR3 runs to 14 residues. Trimming cost V 1 base and J 4 bases; bases outside gene matches: 3. Here the CDR3 reads CASSYLLADYEQYF. CDR3 in DNA: TGTGCCAGCAGTTACTTACTAGCGGATTACGAGCAGTACTTC.

This rearrangement joins TRBV6-1 to TRBJ2-3; 7 positions agree with TRBD1. The J segment lost 4 bases and the V segment lost 5 bases, leaving 3 bases of the junction unmatched. The CDR3 contains 13 residues. Germline V gene data show CDR1 as MNHNS and CDR2 as SASEGT. CDR3 coding DNA: TGTGCCAGCAGTACGGACAGGCCAGATACGCAGTATTTT. Residues: CASSTDRPDTQYF.

The V and J genes are TRBV6-1 and TRBJ1-5, with D uncertain. V was pared by 7 bases and J by 1 base, with 8 bases between. This CDR3 region has 13 residues. Looked up from germline, CDR1 is MNHNS and CDR2 is SASEGT. The CDR3 DNA reads TGTGCCAGCACGTCAGTAAGCAATCAGCCCCAGCATTTT. This encodes CASTSVSNQPQHF.

The rearrangement links TRBV9 to TRBJ2-1; 7 positions match TRBD2. J lost 4 bases, V lost 3 bases, and 7 bases had no gene match. The CDR3 is 15 amino acids. Looked up from germline, CDR1 is SGDLS and CDR2 is YYNGEE. CDR3 nucleotides: TGTGCCAGCAGCGAGGTGGGAGGGCCATACAATGAGCAGTTCTTC. It is translated as CASSEVGGPYNEQFF.

V gene TRBV5-1 combines with J gene TRBJ2-3; TRBD2 aligns across 12 bases. V lost 7 bases and J lost 6; bases outside the gene matches: 9. Germline CDR1 SGHRS, CDR2 YFSETQ. The CDR3 has 15 residues. For the CDR3, the DNA is TGCGCCAGCCGACCGGGACTAGCGGGTTTGGATACGCAGTATTTT. Translating it yields CASRPGLAGLDTQYF.

The chain carries TRBV27 and TRBJ2-7, with D unresolved. The germline V gene encodes CDR1 MNHEY and CDR2 SMNVEV (reference sequence). The CDR3 length is 14 residues. Trimming removed 2 bases at V and 0 bases at J, with 8 bases between. CDR3 bases: TGTGCCAGCAGTTTAAAGAGCTACTCCTACGAGCAGTACTTC. It yields the protein CASSLKSYSYEQYF.

The J gene is TRBJ2-7, the V gene TRBV27, with no clear D. Germline lookup yields CDR1 MNHEY and CDR2 SMNVEV (reference sequence). Trimming took off 6 bases at V and 5 bases at J, with 14 bases between the two ends. This CDR3 is built from 13 residues. CDR3 in amino acids: CASSSPARHEQYF. The CDR3 nucleotides are TGTGCCAGCAGCAGTCCAGCTAGGCACGAGCAGTACTTC.

The chain has TRBV7-6 and TRBJ2-3; no clear D. The CDR3 length is 15 residues. Germline loops: CDR1 SGHVS, CDR2 FNYEAQ. The V end lost 4 bases, the J end lost 2 bases, and 13 bases lay between the germline ends. In DNA, the CDR3 is TGTGCCAGCAGCTCCCAGACTTCGTACACAGATACGCAGTATTTT. Translated: CASSSQTSYTDTQYF.

V gene TRBV7-9 combines with J gene TRBJ2-7; 9 bases map to TRBD2. With V trimmed by 5 bases and J by 5 bases, 13 bases remained unmatched. This CDR3 contains 16 residues. Germline-derived CDR1 and CDR2 are SEHNR and FQNEAQ (reference sequence). This CDR3 reads CASSPRGVAGANEQYF. CDR3 coding DNA: TGTGCCAGCAGCCCAAGAGGGGTAGCGGGAGCGAACGAGCAGTACTTC.

This chain joins TRBV5-6 and TRBJ2-7; D unclear. Germline V gene data show CDR1 as SGHDT and CDR2 as YYEEEE. CDR3 size: 14 residues. The V gene lost 4 bases and the J gene lost 7 bases, with 18 bases spanning the gap. The CDR3, as DNA: TGTGCCAGCAGCCGACCGACTGTGCTGAGGGAGCAGTACTTC. This translates into CASSRPTVLREQYF.

The genes are TRBV30 and TRBJ1-2; D is undetermined. Trimming took off 2 bases at V and 8 bases at J, with 9 bases between the two ends. In germline, CDR1 is GTSNPN, CDR2 SVGIG (reference sequence). CDR3 length equals 11 residues. The chain's CDR3 is CAWSQGLGYTF. DNA of the CDR3: TGTGCCTGGAGTCAAGGACTGGGCTACACCTTC.

This clone showed up just once. CDR3 residues: CASSRGGMWYNEQFF. In DNA form, the CDR3 reads TGTGCCAGTAGTAGAGGCGGGATGTGGTACAATGAGCAGTTCTTC. The V call is TRBV19, the J call TRBJ2-1; possible D gene TRBD2, 6 bases. CDR3 size: 15 residues. The V gene lost 4 bases and the J gene lost 4 bases, with 14 bases spanning the gap. Germline V lookup: CDR1 LNHDA, CDR2 SQIVND (reference sequence). The whole variable domain, filled in from reference TRBV19 and TRBJ2-1, reads DGGITQSPKYLFRKEGQNVTLSCEQNLNHDAMYWYRQDPGQGLRLIYYSQIVNDFQKGDIAEGYSVSREKKESFPLTVTSAQKNPTAFYLCASSRGGMWYNEQFFGPGTRLTVL.

The J gene is TRBJ1-2, the V gene TRBV28, with TRBD1 matching over 8 bases. Germline loops: CDR1 MDHEN, CDR2 SYDVKM. The CDR3 consists of 12 residues. V lost 7 bases and J lost 4; bases outside the gene matches: 2. Here the CDR3 reads CASNTGGYGYTF. The CDR3 DNA sequence: TGTGCCAGCAATACAGGGGGCTATGGCTACACCTTC.